Shown below are 27 T cell receptor beta chains from a single sample sequenced in a study of shared clonotypes between healthy human individuals. Sequencing used immunoSEQ multiplex PCR; TCRdb keeps in-frame clones, though not all of them. The sample consists of some 2,000,000 clones, 85% to 95% of them appearing once. Sequenced sample: naive CD4+ T cells sorted from blood. Subset: CD45RA+ positively selected. The source of these receptors is a man aged 18-30 years in good health.

J is TRBJ1-4 and V is TRBV6-5; possible D gene TRBD1, 6 bases. The CDR3 length is 14 residues. CDR1 MNHEY and CDR2 SVGAGI come from the germline V gene. Between the trimmed V and J ends, which lost 5 bases and 3 bases, there was a span of 10 bases. CDR3 residues: CASSLNRANEKLFF. The CDR3 nucleotides are TGTGCCAGCAGTCTTAACAGGGCTAATGAAAAACTGTTTTTT.

J is TRBJ2-2 and V is TRBV2; D may be TRBD1 (6 bases). V lost 7 bases to trimming and J lost 1 base, with 13 bases between them. CDR3 length equals 15 residues. Germline-derived CDR1 and CDR2 are SNHLY and FYNNEI. CDR3 sequence: CASIPDSKNTGELFF. CDR3 nucleotide sequence: TGTGCCAGCATTCCGGACAGTAAGAACACCGGGGAGCTGTTTTTT.

This clone was found once. The V and J genes are TRBV30 and TRBJ1-2, with D maybe TRBD1 (6 bases). This CDR3 region has 16 residues. Germline lookup yields CDR1 GTSNPN and CDR2 SVGIG (reference sequence). Trimming pared 0 bases from V and 2 bases from J, leaving 16 bases between. DNA for the CDR3: TGTGCCTGGAGTGTGCTTAGGGACAAGGGAAACTATGGCTACACCTTC. Its translation is CAWSVLRDKGNYGYTF.

The CDR3 region is CASSPAWAGDRGMEAFF. As DNA, the CDR3 is TGTGCCAGCAGTCCCGCCTGGGCCGGAGATCGGGGCATGGAAGCTTTCTTT. The rearrangement links TRBV28 to TRBJ1-1, with D possibly being TRBD1 (5 bases). The CDR3 totals 17 residues. Germline assignment: CDR1 MDHEN and CDR2 SYDVKM. Trimming cost V 5 bases and J 8 bases, with 27 bases left between them.

The chain links TRBV30 to TRBJ2-1; possibly TRBD2 for D (6 bases). The CDR3 length is 16 residues. Germline assignment: CDR1 GTSNPN and CDR2 SVGIG (reference sequence). The ends were cut back, 0 bases at V and 5 bases at J, with 17 bases in the middle. The CDR3 protein is CAWSVLWRGRDNEQFF. The CDR3 nucleotides read TGTGCCTGGAGTGTACTTTGGCGGGGACGTGACAATGAGCAGTTCTTC.

The chain carries TRBV18 and TRBJ1-1; D uncertain. V lost 4 bases and J lost 1, with 7 bases in between. The germline V gene encodes CDR1 KGHSH and CDR2 LQKENI. This CDR3 region has 13 residues. The CDR3 is CASSLQANTEAFF. The DNA of the CDR3 is TGTGCCAGCTCACTGCAGGCGAACACTGAAGCTTTCTTT.

This chain's CDR3 is CASSFGQSQGDTIYF. CDR3 bases: TGTGCCAGCAGCTTTGGACAGTCTCAAGGGGACACCATATATTTT. This sequence joins TRBV11-3 and TRBJ1-3; D is possibly TRBD1 (6 bases). The CDR3 loop spans 15 amino acids. Germline CDR1 and CDR2: SGHNT and YENEEA. V was clipped by 3 bases and J by 8 bases, with 17 bases between them.

This clone occurred once. CDR3 region: CASSQDPQGTGNTIYF. For the CDR3, the DNA is TGTGCCAGCAGCCAAGACCCACAGGGTACTGGAAACACCATATATTTT. This sequence joins TRBV4-2 and TRBJ1-3; maybe TRBD1 (6 bases). The V gene's germline CDR1 is LGHNA and CDR2 YNFKEQ. The CDR3 is 16 amino acids. V lost 0 bases, J lost 2 bases, and 11 bases lay in between.

V is TRBV5-1 and J is TRBJ2-3; D gene ambiguous. The CDR3 is 14 residues long. V lost 0 bases to trimming and J lost 4 bases, with 9 bases between them. The germline gives CDR1 SGHRS, CDR2 YFSETQ. The CDR3 loop reads CASSLGRAADTQYF. The DNA for the CDR3 is TGCGCCAGCAGCTTGGGTCGGGCGGCAGATACGCAGTATTTT.

The chain links TRBV7-2 to TRBJ2-3; TRBD1 aligns across 9 bases. V trimming: 5 bases; J trimming: 2 bases; junction bases outside the gene matches: 8. Germline V lookup: CDR1 SGHTA, CDR2 FQGNSA. The CDR3 spans 16 residues. The CDR3 DNA reads TGTGCCAGCAGCCCAGCCGGGACAGGGACCACAGATACGCAGTATTTT. As protein: CASSPAGTGTTDTQYF.

CDR3 DNA sequence: TGTGCCAGCAGTCGACAGGGGGCACGAGAGACCCAGTACTTC. Protein product: CASSRQGARETQYF. This chain joins TRBV7-2 and TRBJ2-5, with TRBD1 identical over 10 bases. From germline, CDR1 is SGHTA and CDR2 FQGNSA. This CDR3 is built from 14 residues. With V trimmed by 6 bases and J by 4 bases, 5 bases remained unmatched.

V gene TRBV5-4 combines with J gene TRBJ2-3; TRBD2 agrees at 10 bases. The V gene's germline CDR1 is SGHNT and CDR2 YYREEE (reference sequence). This CDR3 is built from 16 residues. V gave up 4 bases and J gave up 6 bases; unmatched junction bases: 11. The CDR3 protein is CASSPVAGGPADTQYF. CDR3 coding DNA: TGTGCCAGCAGCCCGGTAGCGGGAGGCCCCGCTGATACGCAGTATTTT.

The V call is TRBV11-2, the J call TRBJ2-5; D is uncertain. Germline V gene sequence: CDR1 SGHAT, CDR2 FQNNGV. The CDR3 is 13 amino acids. V gave up 5 bases and J gave up 5 bases, with 12 bases separating them. The CDR3 DNA reads TGTGCCAGCAGCGGGCAGCAGGTCGAGACCCAGTACTTC. Protein sequence: CASSGQQVETQYF.

The CDR3 DNA is TGTGCCAGCAGCCTTTACAGAAGCACAGATACGCAGTATTTT. Translation: CASSLYRSTDTQYF. The chain couples TRBV7-2 to TRBJ2-3, with no clear D. The germline CDR1 and CDR2 sequences are SGHTA and FQGNSA. The V gene lost 5 bases and the J gene lost 0 bases, with 9 bases spanning the gap. The CDR3 extends over 14 amino acids.

This chain connects TRBV2 to TRBJ1-5; D gene ambiguous. V lost 6 bases and J lost 8, with 23 bases in between. The CDR3 spans 16 residues. Germline V gene lookup returns CDR1 SNHLY and CDR2 FYNNEI. CDR3 sequence (DNA): TGTGCCAGCAGCCCCAACCCCATCCCCGGCCGGGAGCCCCAGCATTTT. As protein: CASSPNPIPGREPQHF.

Worth noting for this clone: Other DNA sequences in this sample translate to the same CDR3. V gene TRBV2 combines with J gene TRBJ1-2; no clear D gene. The CDR3 contains 12 residues. Per the germline V gene, CDR1 is SNHLY and CDR2 is FYNNEI. V was clipped by 6 bases and J by 5 bases, with 10 bases between them. In nucleotides, the CDR3 is TGTGCCAGCAGACGGGAGAATTATGGCTACACCTTC. It is translated as CASRRENYGYTF.

The chain couples TRBV6-1 to TRBJ2-6; no clear D. CDR3 length: 17 residues. CDR1 is MNHNS, CDR2 SASEGT, per germline. The V end was cut by 0 bases, the J end by 0 bases, with 9 bases between. CDR3 sequence (DNA): TGTGCCAGCAGTGAAGCGCTGGGAATCTCTGGGGCCAACGTCCTGACTTTC. It translates to CASSEALGISGANVLTF.

This clone appeared a single time. The chain recombines TRBV11-2 with TRBJ2-7; D ambiguous. The CDR3 extends over 13 amino acids. V was trimmed by 5 bases and J by 3 bases, leaving 11 bases between them. Germline values: CDR1 SGHAT, CDR2 FQNNGV. The CDR3 sequence: CASSIRRDYEQYF. In DNA form, the CDR3 reads TGTGCCAGCAGCATAAGGAGAGACTACGAGCAGTACTTC.

The chain couples TRBV27 to TRBJ1-5; no firm D call. The CDR3 is made up of 10 amino acids. Germline V gene sequence: CDR1 MNHEY, CDR2 SMNVEV (reference sequence). V was trimmed by 10 bases and J by 5 bases, leaving 6 bases between them. The CDR3 is CAMTDQPQHF. In nucleotides, the CDR3 is TGTGCCATGACGGATCAGCCCCAGCATTTT.

The chain uses TRBV27 and TRBJ1-2; D is unresolved. This CDR3 contains 13 residues. Germline V CDR1 and CDR2: MNHEY, SMNVEV (reference sequence). The V and J ends lost 3 bases and 7 bases respectively, with 12 bases between them. The CDR3 spells CASSLEGIGGYTF. The CDR3 region has the DNA TGTGCCAGCAGTTTGGAGGGTATAGGTGGCTACACCTTC.

This chain connects TRBV5-1 to TRBJ2-7; 9 nucleotides line up with TRBD1. The CDR3 is 13 amino acids. The V and J ends lost 4 bases and 4 bases, in that order; junction bases with no gene match: 3. Germline CDR1 and CDR2: SGHRS and YFSETQ. CDR3 DNA sequence: TGCGCCAGCAGCAATGGACAGGGGTACGAGCAGTACTTC. Translating it yields CASSNGQGYEQYF.

The rearrangement links TRBV15 to TRBJ2-1; D not resolved. The germline V and J ends were trimmed by 1 base and 8 bases, with 6 bases remaining between them. The germline V gene has CDR1 LNHNV and CDR2 YYDKDF (reference sequence). The length of the CDR3 is 12 residues. CDR3 nucleotide sequence: TGTGCCACCAGCAGAGTTTACGATGAGCAGTTCTTC. This codes for CATSRVYDEQFF.

Comments on this clone: The same CDR3 is also encoded by other DNA sequences in this sample. The chain recombines TRBV5-1 with TRBJ2-1; D gene unclear. Germline lookup yields CDR1 SGHRS and CDR2 YFSETQ. The CDR3 is made up of 11 amino acids. Trimming cost V 2 bases and J 9 bases, with 6 bases left between them. DNA for the CDR3: TGCGCCAGCAGCTTAGATCGTGAGCAGTTCTTC. Its translation is CASSLDREQFF.

The CDR3 sequence: CASSEFPSGSWEYNEQFF. CDR3 DNA: TGTGCCAGCAGTGAATTTCCTAGCGGGAGCTGGGAGTACAATGAGCAGTTCTTC. This chain connects TRBV25-1 to TRBJ2-1; TRBD2 agrees at 10 bases. V trimming: 1 base; J trimming: 4 bases; junction bases outside the gene matches: 10. CDR1 and CDR2 from the germline V gene are MGHDK and SYGVNS. The CDR3 sequence is 18 residues long.

The genes are TRBV11-2 and TRBJ1-6; TRBD1 is a possible D gene (5 bases). V lost 6 bases and J lost 15, with 15 bases in between. CDR3 length: 12 amino acids. In germline, CDR1 is SGHAT, CDR2 FQNNGV. CDR3 bases: TGTGCCAGCAGGGGGGGAAAGGACATCCTCCACTTT. This codes for CASRGGKDILHF.

This sequence joins TRBV11-3 and TRBJ1-6; D not certain. Germline values: CDR1 SGHNT, CDR2 YENEEA. The germline V and J ends were trimmed by 5 bases and 7 bases, with 18 bases remaining between them. The CDR3 length is 16 residues. The CDR3 region is CASSAGTGVTNSPLHF. For the CDR3, the DNA is TGTGCCAGCAGCGCGGGAACCGGGGTCACGAATTCACCCCTCCACTTT.

V usage is TRBV6-1 and J usage is TRBJ1-6; TRBD1 matches 7 bases. The length of the CDR3 is 17 residues. V trimming: 3 bases; J trimming: 4 bases; junction bases outside the gene matches: 9. Germline V gene lookup returns CDR1 MNHNS and CDR2 SASEGT. CDR3 amino acids: CASSDQLGTVYNSPLHF. The CDR3 DNA reads as TGTGCCAGCAGTGACCAATTGGGGACAGTTTATAATTCACCCCTCCACTTT.